This note documents a single T cell receptor (beta chain) sequence. Antigen: not known. These data originate in a study of OX40 agonist ivuxolimab in advanced cancers. Study results and limitations: It was also the case that some nonresponders had low normalized T-cell clonal expansion. At doses 0.1 to 3.0 mg/kg, CD4+ and CD8+ clones expanded.

Using immunoSEQ multiplex PCR, the repertoire was profiled, and TCRdb retains in-frame clones only, with some absent. In the table there are about 76,000 clones, 85% to 90% of which are singletons. Peripheral blood came from all dose cohorts at three timepoints. Here the sequenced sample was CD4+ or CD8+ T cells sorted from blood, taken in a trial of the OX40 agonist ivuxolimab. This receptor was obtained from an adult with an advanced solid tumor such as melanoma, head and neck, liver or kidney cancer.

The CDR3: CASSPRDRGAGYTF. CDR3 bases: TGCGCCAGCAGCCCGAGGGACAGGGGCGCGGGCTACACCTTC. The rearrangement links TRBV5-1 to TRBJ1-2, with 10 bases aligning to TRBD1. The trim removed 4 bases at V and 8 bases at J, leaving 8 bases unmatched. CDR3 size: 14 residues. Germline CDR1 is SGHRS and CDR2 is YFSETQ. Full variable domain (outside the CDR3, taken from reference TRBV5-1 and TRBJ1-2): KAGVTQTPRYLIKTRGQQVTLSCSPISGHRSVSWYQQTPGQGLQFLFEYFSETQRNKGNFPGRFSGRQFSNSRSEMNVSTLELGDSALYLCASSPRDRGAGYTFGSGTRLTVV.